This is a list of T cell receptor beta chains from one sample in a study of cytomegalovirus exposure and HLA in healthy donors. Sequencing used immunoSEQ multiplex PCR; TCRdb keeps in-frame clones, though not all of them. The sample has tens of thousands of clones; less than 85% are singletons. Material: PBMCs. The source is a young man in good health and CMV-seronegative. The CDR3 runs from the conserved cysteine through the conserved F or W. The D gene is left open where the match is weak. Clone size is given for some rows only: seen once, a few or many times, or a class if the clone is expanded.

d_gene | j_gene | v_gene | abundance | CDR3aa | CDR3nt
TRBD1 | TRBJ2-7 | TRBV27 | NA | CASSLGQDAYEQYF | TGTGCCAGCAGTTTAGGACAGGACGCCTACGAGCAGTACTTC
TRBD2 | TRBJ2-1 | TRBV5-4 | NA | CASSSTSGFYNEQFF | TGTGCCAGCAGCTCGACTAGCGGATTCTACAATGAGCAGTTCTTC
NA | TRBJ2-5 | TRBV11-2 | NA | CASSFRETQYF | TGTGCCAGCAGCTTTCGGGAGACCCAGTACTTC
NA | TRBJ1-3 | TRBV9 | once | CASSSQTGNTIYF | TGTGCCAGCAGCTCTCAGACTGGAAACACCATATATTTT
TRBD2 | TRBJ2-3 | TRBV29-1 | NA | CSVETLAGAGDTQYF | TGCAGCGTTGAAACGCTAGCGGGAGCTGGAGATACGCAGTATTTT
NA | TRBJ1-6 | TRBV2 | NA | CAGAQSSYNSPLHF | TGTGCCGGGGCGCAGAGCTCCTATAATTCACCCCTCCACTTT
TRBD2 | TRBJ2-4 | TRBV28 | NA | CASSPPGLAGNIQYF | TGTGCCAGCAGTCCCCCGGGACTAGCGGGGAACATTCAGTACTTC
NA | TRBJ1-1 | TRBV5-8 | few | CASILRVSNSEAFF | TGTGCCAGCATCCTGAGGGTAAGCAACAGTGAAGCTTTCTTT
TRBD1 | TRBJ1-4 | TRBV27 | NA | CASGAGRGEKLFF | TGTGCCAGCGGGGCGGGCAGGGGGGAAAAACTGTTTTTT
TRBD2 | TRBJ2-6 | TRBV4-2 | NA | CASSQGQLSGRATGANVLTF | TGTGCCAGCAGCCAAGGGCAGCTAAGCGGGAGGGCCACTGGGGCCAACGTCCTGACTTTC
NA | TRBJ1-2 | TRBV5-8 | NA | CASSLQESYGYTF | TGTGCCAGCAGCTTGCAGGAATCCTATGGCTACACCTTC
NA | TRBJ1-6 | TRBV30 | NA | CAWSLHPQGFDNSPLHF | TGTGCCTGGAGTCTCCACCCCCAGGGCTTTGATAATTCCCCCCTCCACTTT
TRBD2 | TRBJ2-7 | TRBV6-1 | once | CASSANRGVGYEQYF | TGTGCCAGCAGCGCTAATCGGGGGGTGGGCTACGAGCAGTACTTC
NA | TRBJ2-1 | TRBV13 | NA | CASSLGLGGEVKFGQFF | TGTGCCAGCAGCTTAGGCCTAGGGGGAGAGGTGAAGTTCGGGCAGTTCTTC
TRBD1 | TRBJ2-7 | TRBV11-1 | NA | CASSQDRGGTYEQYF | TGTGCCAGCAGCCAAGACAGGGGAGGCACGTACGAGCAGTACTTC
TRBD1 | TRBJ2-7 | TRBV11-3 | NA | CASSTRTGTYEQYF | TGTGCCAGCAGCACTCGGACAGGGACCTACGAGCAGTACTTC
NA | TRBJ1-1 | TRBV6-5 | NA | CASSLLPGDTEAFF | TGTGCCAGCAGTCTTCTTCCAGGCGACACTGAAGCTTTCTTT